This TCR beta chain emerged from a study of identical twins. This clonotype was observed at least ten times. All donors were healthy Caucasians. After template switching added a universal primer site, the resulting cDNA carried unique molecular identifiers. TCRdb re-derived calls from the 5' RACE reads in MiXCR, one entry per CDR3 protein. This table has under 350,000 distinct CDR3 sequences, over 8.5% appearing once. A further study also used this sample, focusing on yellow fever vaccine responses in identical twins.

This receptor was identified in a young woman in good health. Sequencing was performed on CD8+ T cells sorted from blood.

CDR3 amino acids: CASSYVQSSTDTQYF. The CDR3 DNA reads as TGTGCCAGCAGTTACGTCCAGTCTAGCACAGATACGCAGTATTTT. V gene TRBV6-5 combines with J gene TRBJ2-3; D is uncertain. The V gene's germline CDR1 is MNHEY and CDR2 SVGAGI. V was cut by 2 bases and J by 0 bases, with 9 bases left in between. The CDR3 extends over 15 amino acids.